This entry describes one T cell receptor beta chain. The antigen it binds to is not known. The sample holds no much larger clone one base away, and base qualities are not on file. The CDR3, from cysteine to phenylalanine, totals 15 residues. CDR3 DNA only is kept here, 45 bases in frame from base 1. V lost 5 bases and J lost 5 bases; the stretch between them is 15 bases long. CDR1 and CDR2 are read off the germline V gene (reference sequence) as MNHEY and SMNVEV. This sample was taken from a study of CD8+ T cells in alopecia areata (dated by TCRdb to the late 2010s). As for the study more broadly: The treated patients took part in an open-label pilot trial in which moderate-to-severe alopecia areata was treated with oral tofacitinib at 5 to 10 mg twice daily. Scalp clonality was compared across normal scalp (n=4), patchy alopecia areata scalp (n=8), and alopecia totalis/universalis scalp (n=8). To study T cell clonal expansion in alopecia areata, the researchers applied high-throughput TCRbeta sequencing to both the C3H/HeJ mouse model and human patients. Tofacitinib was administered for 6 to 18 months, and 6 months of follow-up off drug were then conducted to assess delayed response and recurrence. Biopsies were taken from tofacitinib-treated patients at baseline and at 4 and 24 weeks of treatment, and a later scalp biopsy was taken in several of the tofacitinib-treated patients. Human TCRbeta sequencing covered scalp tissue and sorted CD4+ and CD8+ peripheral blood T cells from patchy and totalis/universalis alopecia areata patients and healthy controls. RNA was extracted with the PAXgene miRNA kit for fixed scalp, the miRNeasy kit for PBMCs, and the RNeasy kit for mouse skin. Amplification of TCRbeta CDR3 regions was done by immunoSEQ multiplex PCR using 35 Vbeta forward primers and 13 Jbeta reverse primers. Study-wide findings and limitations: Shared TCR sequences between patients were less evident than in mice, which may be partly attributable to HLA diversity in the patient population. Compared with normal scalp, lesional scalp, particularly in alopecia totalis/universalis, had higher clonality and more expanded CD8+ clones, which suggests antigenic drive. Resident alphabeta T cells in normal human skin are also sequenced, complicating scalp TCR repertoire analysis, unlike mouse skin dominated by gammadelta T cells.

Receptor libraries were prepared by the immunoSEQ multiplex PCR assay. For TCR sequencing, RNA was extracted from every sample and reverse transcribed into cDNA to serve as template. First-strand cDNA was synthesized with SuperScript III using a 2:1 mix of oligo-dT and random hexamers. A synthetic immune receptor repertoire was used to assess amplification bias, and residual bias was removed computationally. On the study's bioinformatics: Raw reads were preprocessed to remove errors, and CDR3 was defined by IMGT conventions from the conserved cysteine to phenylalanine. Clonality was computed by normalizing Shannon entropy by log2 of the number of productive unique TCRs and subtracting the result from 1. CD4 or CD8 identity of scalp clones was inferred by cross-referencing scalp TCRbeta sequences with sorted blood CD4 and CD8 repertoires. Here the immuneACCESS table is served through TCRdb, limited to in-frame sequences with V and J called. Missing clones are a known gap in these copies; in checked studies unresolved V genes cover under half, and the rest lacks a known reason. From that table come the V and J calls and clone size; the DNA was used to work out D and trimming. For this sample the table gives some 56,000 clones, of which around 96% were detected only once. The leading ten clones occupy around 25% of the sample.

Reading the label with the study, this specimen's time point is: baseline before oral tofacitinib. Lesional scalp punch biopsies and peripheral blood were collected from alopecia areata patients. PBMCs were separated by density centrifugation and stained for CD3, CD4 and CD8, after which CD4+ and CD8+ T cells were sorted on a FACSAria. In this chain, TRBV27 is recombined with TRBJ1-4, with the D gene call left open. The sequences come from CD8+ T cells sorted from blood, collected at week 0. This TCR came from a human donor with alopecia areata. CDR3 sequence: CASSPLRKRNEKLFF. The DNA reads as follows: TGTGCCAGCAGTCCTCTTCGGAAAAGAAATGAAAAACTGTTTTTT.